This section outlines one T cell receptor (beta chain) sequence together with its context. The data stem from a study of CD8 T cells in Susac syndrome. RNA totalling about 0.5 to 1 ug underwent reverse transcription with random hexamers. TCRdb called the immunoSEQ multiplex PCR reads again in MiXCR, with one record for every CDR3 protein. The sample lists about 94,000 distinct CDR3 sequences; 90% to 95% were seen once. The sample taken for sequencing was CD4+ T cells from PBMCs. The clonotype originates from a human donor with Susac syndrome.

The CDR3 reads CASSITGEGYTF. Here the CDR3 DNA reads TGTGCCAGCAGCATCACAGGGGAGGGCTACACCTTC. The rearrangement uses TRBV9 and TRBJ1-2; 7 nucleotides align to TRBD1. Germline V gene lookup returns CDR1 SGDLS and CDR2 YYNGEE. This CDR3 has 12 amino acids. Trimming at V came to 4 bases and at J to 8 bases, leaving 5 bases not matched to a gene.